Listed below are T cell receptor beta chains from one sample, sequenced in a study of beta chain features in type 1 diabetes. Generated by immunoSEQ multiplex PCR, the TCRdb table keeps only in-frame clones and is missing some. There are 450,000 or so clones in the sample; around 10% occur only once, and approximately 0.045% lies in the top ten. Sequenced input: naive CD4+ T cells from blood. Source of these receptors: a woman in her late teens or twenties in good health. Each CDR3 is given with its conserved first and last residue. Each record gives: V gene, D gene, clone size, CDR3 length, J gene, CDR3 DNA, CDR3 protein. D genes are given only for firm matches. Part of the rows lack a size; the others show once, few, many or a class for expanded clones.

v_gene: TRBV4-3; d_gene: TRBD1; abundance: .; len: 16; j_gene: TRBJ1-2; CDR3nt: TGCGCCAGCAGCGGGGACCCAGGGGGAGGGCTCTATGGCTACACCTTC; CDR3aa: CASSGDPGGGLYGYTF
v_gene: TRBV7-2; d_gene: .; abundance: .; len: 16; j_gene: TRBJ1-5; CDR3nt: TGTGCCAGCAGCCCTACTTTTGTGGGTCCCAATCAGCCCCAGCATTTT; CDR3aa: CASSPTFVGPNQPQHF
v_gene: TRBV30; d_gene: TRBD1; abundance: few; len: 13; j_gene: TRBJ1-1; CDR3nt: TGTGCCTGGAACAGGGGGCGGAACACTGAAGCTTTCTTT; CDR3aa: CAWNRGRNTEAFF
v_gene: TRBV18; d_gene: TRBD2; abundance: .; len: 16; j_gene: TRBJ2-7; CDR3nt: TGTGCCAGCTCACCAAGGACTAGCGGGAGGGCCCACGAGCAGTACTTC; CDR3aa: CASSPRTSGRAHEQYF
v_gene: TRBV18; d_gene: .; abundance: few; len: 13; j_gene: TRBJ1-2; CDR3nt: TGTGCCAGCTCACCACCGCCCCCCGGAGGCTACACCTTC; CDR3aa: CASSPPPPGGYTF
v_gene: TRBV7-9; d_gene: .; abundance: .; len: 17; j_gene: TRBJ2-1; CDR3nt: TGTGCCAGCAGCTCCCTGGCCGACAGCCCTCGGAGGGATGAGCAGTTCTTC; CDR3aa: CASSSLADSPRRDEQFF
v_gene: TRBV30; d_gene: TRBD2; abundance: .; len: 12; j_gene: TRBJ2-7; CDR3nt: TGTGCCTGGGGGACTAGTTTCTACGAGCAGTACTTC; CDR3aa: CAWGTSFYEQYF
v_gene: TRBV7-9; d_gene: .; abundance: .; len: 15; j_gene: TRBJ1-4; CDR3nt: TGTGCCAGCAGCTTTCCGAGATTCCCTAATGAAAAACTGTTTTTT; CDR3aa: CASSFPRFPNEKLFF
v_gene: TRBV11-2; d_gene: .; abundance: few; len: 16; j_gene: TRBJ2-5; CDR3nt: TGTGCCAGCAGCTTACAGTCCGGGAGCGAGCAAGAGACCCAGTACTTC; CDR3aa: CASSLQSGSEQETQYF
v_gene: TRBV29-1; d_gene: .; abundance: .; len: 12; j_gene: TRBJ2-1; CDR3nt: TGCAGCGTTGGGTCGGGGTTTGATGAGCAGTTCTTC; CDR3aa: CSVGSGFDEQFF
v_gene: TRBV6-6; d_gene: .; abundance: few; len: 14; j_gene: TRBJ2-3; CDR3nt: TGTGCCAGCAGTCAAAGGAGTAGGGTGGATACGCAGTATTTT; CDR3aa: CASSQRSRVDTQYF
v_gene: TRBV4-2; d_gene: .; abundance: .; len: 16; j_gene: TRBJ2-2; CDR3nt: TGTGCCAGCAGCCAAGGGCAGGGTGGGTACACCGGGGAGCTGTTTTTT; CDR3aa: CASSQGQGGYTGELFF
v_gene: TRBV7-9; d_gene: .; abundance: few; len: 14; j_gene: TRBJ2-6; CDR3nt: TGTGACGGGGGTTTTCCCTCTGGGGCCAACGTCCTGACTTTC; CDR3aa: CDGGFPSGANVLTF
v_gene: TRBV5-1; d_gene: .; abundance: .; len: 13; j_gene: TRBJ2-1; CDR3nt: TGCGCCAGCAGCGGGCGACTAGAAAATGAGCAGTTCTTC; CDR3aa: CASSGRLENEQFF
v_gene: TRBV11-2; d_gene: .; abundance: .; len: 14; j_gene: TRBJ2-3; CDR3nt: TGTGCCAGCACCCCAGGGCGGAGCACAGATACGCAGTATTTT; CDR3aa: CASTPGRSTDTQYF
v_gene: TRBV19; d_gene: .; abundance: .; len: 16; j_gene: TRBJ2-3; CDR3nt: TGTGCCAGTACCCTAAGCGGGTCCTTCGGAACAGATACGCAGTATTTT; CDR3aa: CASTLSGSFGTDTQYF
v_gene: TRBV2; d_gene: .; abundance: .; len: 13; j_gene: TRBJ2-5; CDR3nt: TGTGCCAGCAGTGATAGGCTTAGAGAGACCCAGTACTTC; CDR3aa: CASSDRLRETQYF
v_gene: TRBV2; d_gene: TRBD1; abundance: .; len: 15; j_gene: TRBJ2-1; CDR3nt: TGTGCCAGCAGTAGAGACAGGGGCGGTTACAATGAGCAGTTCTTC; CDR3aa: CASSRDRGGYNEQFF
v_gene: TRBV23-1; d_gene: .; abundance: .; len: 16; j_gene: TRBJ2-2; CDR3nt: TGCGCCAGCAGTCGACTAGACGGTCACCACACCGGGGAGCTGTTTTTT; CDR3aa: CASSRLDGHHTGELFF
v_gene: TRBV10-3; d_gene: .; abundance: .; len: 15; j_gene: TRBJ2-3; CDR3nt: TGTGCCATCAGTGACCTGGGGGGTCCCGGAAATACGCAGTATTTT; CDR3aa: CAISDLGGPGNTQYF
v_gene: TRBV2; d_gene: .; abundance: few; len: 14; j_gene: TRBJ2-6; CDR3nt: TGTGCCAGCAGTACCGAACAGGGAGCCAACGTCCTGACTTTC; CDR3aa: CASSTEQGANVLTF
v_gene: TRBV14; d_gene: .; abundance: .; len: 14; j_gene: TRBJ1-1; CDR3nt: TGTGCCAGCAGCCAACGGGCGGTAAACACTGAAGCTTTCTTT; CDR3aa: CASSQRAVNTEAFF
v_gene: TRBV5-6; d_gene: .; abundance: few; len: 16; j_gene: TRBJ1-5; CDR3nt: TGTGCCAGCAGCTTGGCGGGGCGGTCGAGCAATCAGCCCCAGCATTTT; CDR3aa: CASSLAGRSSNQPQHF
v_gene: TRBV5-6; d_gene: .; abundance: few; len: 14; j_gene: TRBJ1-4; CDR3nt: TGTGCCAGCAGGGGCGGCCAAGGAGAGGAAAAACTGTTTTTT; CDR3aa: CASRGGQGEEKLFF
v_gene: TRBV30; d_gene: .; abundance: few; len: 15; j_gene: TRBJ1-1; CDR3nt: TGTGCCTGGAGTGCCCCTCTCTCCGCAGGAAAAGAAGCTTTCTTT; CDR3aa: CAWSAPLSAGKEAFF
v_gene: TRBV2; d_gene: .; abundance: few; len: 11; j_gene: TRBJ2-3; CDR3nt: TGTGCCAGCAGATTTTTGTATACGCAGTATTTT; CDR3aa: CASRFLYTQYF
v_gene: TRBV7-2; d_gene: TRBD2; abundance: few; len: 17; j_gene: TRBJ2-3; CDR3nt: TGTGCCAGCAGCCTTTGGACTAGCGGGGGAAGCACAGATACGCAGTATTTT; CDR3aa: CASSLWTSGGSTDTQYF
v_gene: TRBV7-9; d_gene: .; abundance: few; len: 14; j_gene: TRBJ1-1; CDR3nt: TGTGCCAGCAGCTTAGAAGGACCCGGCCTCGAAGCTTTCTTT; CDR3aa: CASSLEGPGLEAFF